One and the same sample provided the 17 T cell receptor beta chains below, sequenced in a study of blood T cell repertoires in COVID-19. The table came from immunoSEQ multiplex PCR; TCRdb's copy has only in-frame clones and leaves some out. The table has about 150,000 clones, roughly 85% seen once; the top ten hold more than 7.5%. Specimen: peripheral blood. Receptors originate from a woman aged 55-70 years with COVID-19, enrolled during active disease.

V gene TRBV6-1 combines with J gene TRBJ1-5, with TRBD1 matching over 7 bases. The CDR3 has 14 residues. CDR1 is MNHNS and CDR2 is SASEGT in the germline V gene. In DNA, the CDR3 is TGTGCTGTCGTACAGGGGTCGGGCAATCAGCCCCAGCATTTT. Its translation: CAVVQGSGNQPQHF.

The V and J genes are TRBV4-1 and TRBJ1-5; no definite D call. Germline V CDR1 and CDR2: MGHRA, YSYEKL. V lost 0 bases and J 5 bases, leaving 5 bases between the germline ends. This CDR3 contains 13 residues. CDR3 sequence: CASSQEEYQPQHF. CDR3 nucleotides: TGCGCCAGCAGCCAAGAGGAGTATCAGCCCCAGCATTTT.

The chain couples TRBV4-3 to TRBJ2-7; D not certain. The germline V and J ends were trimmed by 1 base and 0 bases, with 7 bases remaining between them. Looked up from germline, CDR1 is LGHNA and CDR2 is YSLEER. The length of the CDR3 is 14 residues. The CDR3 is CASSQAAGSYEQYF. The CDR3 region has the DNA TGCGCCAGCAGCCAAGCCGCCGGCTCCTACGAGCAGTACTTC.

This rearrangement joins TRBV6-5 to TRBJ2-3; D possibly corresponds to TRBD1 (5 bases). The V and J ends lost 5 bases and 2 bases respectively, with 11 bases between them. Germline CDR1 and CDR2: MNHEY and SVGAGI. The CDR3 is 14 residues long. CDR3 bases: TGTGCCAGCAGTCCCGACAGCCTCACAGATACGCAGTATTTT. Its protein is CASSPDSLTDTQYF.

The gene calls are TRBV7-2 and TRBJ1-2; D gene unclear. The CDR3 is made up of 12 amino acids. The V gene lost 1 base and the J gene lost 7 bases, with 7 bases spanning the gap. Germline V gene lookup returns CDR1 SGHTA and CDR2 FQGNSA. CDR3 coding DNA: TGTGCCAGCAGCTTAGACCAGATTGGCTACACCTTC. Protein product: CASSLDQIGYTF.

A single count supports this clone. This chain connects TRBV7-6 to TRBJ2-7; TRBD2 is a possible D gene (5 bases). The CDR3 spans 15 residues. With 5 bases removed from V and 9 bases from J, the gap between germline ends came to 23 bases. Germline V gene lookup returns CDR1 SGHVS and CDR2 FNYEAQ. The DNA of the CDR3 is TGTGCCAGCAGCCCGCGGACTGACTCACCCGAGGGGCAGTACTTC. It specifies CASSPRTDSPEGQYF.

The V gene is TRBV30, the J gene TRBJ1-2, with 7 bases lining up with TRBD1. Trimming took 3 bases from V and 8 from J; bases not matched to a gene: 15. The germline gives CDR1 GTSNPN, CDR2 SVGIG (reference sequence). This CDR3 region has 15 residues. The CDR3 DNA reads as TGTGCCTGGAGACCCCCAGACAGGGAAAGTGAAGGCTACACCTTC. Translated: CAWRPPDRESEGYTF.

This chain joins TRBV19 and TRBJ2-3; 9 bases agree with TRBD2. CDR1 is LNHDA, CDR2 SQIVND, per germline (reference sequence). V shed 10 bases and J 5 bases; nucleotides not matched to a gene: 13. This CDR3 comprises 15 residues. The CDR3 sequence: CATSPPGLAVDTQYF. CDR3 coding DNA: TGTGCCACCTCCCCGCCGGGACTAGCAGTAGATACGCAGTATTTT.

The J gene is TRBJ1-5, the V gene TRBV7-8; 11 bases line up with TRBD1. Germline assignment: CDR1 SGHVS and CDR2 FQNEAQ. CDR3 length equals 14 residues. The ends lost 5 bases at V and 6 bases at J; junction bases unmatched: 3. The CDR3 bases are TGTGCCAGCAGCCGGACAGGGGGCGTTCAGCCCCAGCATTTT. This codes for CASSRTGGVQPQHF. Supplemented by reference TRBV7-8 and TRBJ1-5, the full variable domain reads GAGVSQSPRYKVAKRGQDVALRCDPISGHVSLFWYQQALGQGPEFLTYFQNEAQLDKSGLPSDRFFAERPEGSVSTLKIQRTQQEDSAVYLCASSRTGGVQPQHFGDGTRLSIL.

The chain has TRBV27 and TRBJ1-5, with TRBD1 matching over 7 bases. With V trimmed by 5 bases and J by 5 bases, 12 bases remained unmatched. CDR3 size: 16 residues. Germline V CDR1 and CDR2: MNHEY, SMNVEV (reference sequence). In DNA form, the CDR3 reads TGTGCCAGCAGTCCTACCTCGACAGGGACGGATCAGCCCCAGCATTTT. It encodes CASSPTSTGTDQPQHF.

The chain recombines TRBV18 with TRBJ1-6, with 9 bases fitting TRBD1. Losses at the gene ends were 2 bases for V and 7 bases for J; bases not matched to a gene: 6. The length of the CDR3 is 16 residues. From germline, CDR1 is KGHSH and CDR2 LQKENI. CDR3 in DNA: TGTGCCAGCTCACCAAGGACAGGGGTTACGAATTCACCCCTCCACTTT. Its translation: CASSPRTGVTNSPLHF.

The sample holds a few counts of this clone. The chain couples TRBV19 to TRBJ2-7; 9 bases are a match to TRBD1. The germline gives CDR1 LNHDA, CDR2 SQIVND (reference sequence). With 5 bases clipped from V and 5 bases from J, the junction kept 19 bases outside the gene matches. The CDR3 runs 18 residues. The CDR3 region has the DNA TGTGCCAGTAGTCCGGGGTGGAGCGGGACAGGGATCCTCAACGAGCAGTACTTC. Its translation: CASSPGWSGTGILNEQYF.

The chain couples TRBV20-1 to TRBJ1-4; 7 positions agree with TRBD1. V shed 6 bases and J 7 bases; nucleotides not matched to a gene: 2. The CDR3 totals 11 residues. Germline values: CDR1 DFQATT, CDR2 SNEGSKA (reference sequence). CDR3 bases: TGCAGTGCCCGGGACAGTGAAAAACTGTTTTTT. This sequence encodes CSARDSEKLFF.

V usage is TRBV7-9 and J usage is TRBJ2-3; 8 nucleotides align to TRBD2. The V gene end was trimmed by 6 bases and the J gene end by 5 bases; junction bases not matched to a gene: 7. CDR1 is SEHNR and CDR2 is FQNEAQ in the germline V gene (reference sequence). There are 14 residues in the CDR3. In DNA, the CDR3 is TGTGCCAGCAGTTCGACCGGGGGGGAAGATACGCAGTATTTT. As protein: CASSSTGGEDTQYF.

V and J are TRBV7-3 and TRBJ2-2; D remains unclear. Trimming shortened V by 2 bases and J by 4 bases, and 11 bases separated the two germline ends. The CDR3 is 15 amino acids. Germline V lookup: CDR1 SGHTA, CDR2 FQGTGA. The CDR3 spells CASSLLDSGTGELFF. The CDR3 bases are TGTGCCAGCAGCTTACTCGATTCGGGCACCGGGGAGCTGTTTTTT. Filled out from reference TRBV7-3 and TRBJ2-2, the complete variable domain reads GAGVSQTPSNKVTEKGKYVELRCDPISGHTALYWYRQSLGQGPEFLIYFQGTGAADDSGLPNDRFFAVRPEGSVSTLKIQRTERGDSAVYLCASSLLDSGTGELFFGEGSRLTVL.

The chain recombines TRBV18 with TRBJ2-1, with D possibly being TRBD1 (6 bases). From germline, CDR1 is KGHSH and CDR2 LQKENI. The CDR3 extends over 13 amino acids. Trimming left V 3 bases short and J 10 bases short, with 13 bases between. As DNA, the CDR3 is TGTGCCAGCTCACCGATACAGGGCCGGGAGCAGTTCTTC. Encoded protein: CASSPIQGREQFF.

The J gene is TRBJ1-2, the V gene TRBV4-3; 8 positions agree with TRBD1. Germline V gene data show CDR1 as LGHNA and CDR2 as YSLEER. The length of the CDR3 is 14 residues. J lost 10 bases, V lost 0 bases, and 7 bases had no gene match. The CDR3 nucleotides are TGCGCCAGCAGCCAAGAAGCCCGGGACAGGACCTACACCTTC. It encodes CASSQEARDRTYTF.